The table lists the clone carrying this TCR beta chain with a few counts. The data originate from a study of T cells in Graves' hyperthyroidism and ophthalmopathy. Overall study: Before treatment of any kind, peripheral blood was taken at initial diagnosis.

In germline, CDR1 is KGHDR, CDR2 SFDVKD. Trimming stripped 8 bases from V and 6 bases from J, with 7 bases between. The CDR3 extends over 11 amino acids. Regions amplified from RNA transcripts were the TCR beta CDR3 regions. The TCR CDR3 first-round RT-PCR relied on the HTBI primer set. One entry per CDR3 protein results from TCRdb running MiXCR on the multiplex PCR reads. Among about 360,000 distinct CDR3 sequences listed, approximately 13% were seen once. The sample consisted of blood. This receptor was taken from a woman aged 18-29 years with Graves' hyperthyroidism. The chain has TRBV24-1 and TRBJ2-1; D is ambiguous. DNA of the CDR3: TGTGCCACCAAAAACCCCAATGAGCAGTTCTTC. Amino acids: CATKNPNEQFF.